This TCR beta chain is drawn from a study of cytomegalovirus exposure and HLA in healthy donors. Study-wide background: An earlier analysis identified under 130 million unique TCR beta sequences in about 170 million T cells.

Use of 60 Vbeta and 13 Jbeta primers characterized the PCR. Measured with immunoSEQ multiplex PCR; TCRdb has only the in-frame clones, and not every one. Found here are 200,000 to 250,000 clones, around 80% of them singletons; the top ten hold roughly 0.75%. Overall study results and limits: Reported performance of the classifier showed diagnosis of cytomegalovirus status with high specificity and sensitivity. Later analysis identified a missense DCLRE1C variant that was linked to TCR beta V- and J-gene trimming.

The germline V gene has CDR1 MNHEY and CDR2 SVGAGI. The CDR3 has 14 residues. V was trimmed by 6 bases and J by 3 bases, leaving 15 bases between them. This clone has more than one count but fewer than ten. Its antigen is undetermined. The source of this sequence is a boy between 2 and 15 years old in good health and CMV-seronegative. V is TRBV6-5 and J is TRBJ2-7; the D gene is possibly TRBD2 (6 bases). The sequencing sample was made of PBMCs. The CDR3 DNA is TGTGCCAGCAGGGGAGGCGTTCAACTCTACGAGCAGTACTTC. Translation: CASRGGVQLYEQYF.